This T cell receptor (beta chain) was retrieved from a study of OX40 agonist ivuxolimab in advanced cancers. Study outcomes and limitations: In the expanded peripheral T cells, antigen specificity was never determined.

To note about this clone: The antigen remains undetermined.

Sequenced by immunoSEQ multiplex PCR; TCRdb stores in-frame clones only, minus some. The table lists fewer than 70,000 clones, less than 85% of them singletons. CDR3 length equals 16 residues. In germline, CDR1 is LNHDA, CDR2 SQIVND (reference sequence). The junction had 12 bases not matched to a gene; V was cut back by 4 bases and J by 6 bases. The V and J genes are TRBV19 and TRBJ2-7; 10 bases fit TRBD1. The source material was CD4+ or CD8+ T cells sorted from blood, sampled in a trial of the OX40 agonist ivuxolimab. This receptor was obtained from an adult with an advanced solid tumor such as melanoma, head and neck, liver or kidney cancer. The CDR3 nucleotides are TGTGCCAGTAGTACCGAGGACAGGGGGAACCCGGGCGAGCAGTACTTC. It specifies CASSTEDRGNPGEQYF.